Following are 13 T cell receptor beta chains from one sample sequenced in a study of CD8 T cells in ankylosing spondylitis. TCRdb re-called the 5' RACE reads with MiXCR, one entry per CDR3 protein. The data hold about 150,000 distinct CDR3 sequences, with around 45% observed a single time. The material sequenced was synovial fluid, either unsorted or a sorted T cell fraction (not recorded which). Receptors originate from a male donor with ankylosing spondylitis.

Ten or more counts support this clonotype. This sequence joins TRBV7-6 and TRBJ2-5, with no clear D. Trimming pared 1 base from V and 4 bases from J, leaving 7 bases between. The CDR3 spans 13 residues. Germline loops: CDR1 SGHVS, CDR2 FNYEAQ. CDR3 region: CASSLDTRETQYF. CDR3 nucleotide sequence: TGTGCCAGCAGCTTAGATACGAGAGAGACCCAGTACTTC.

By proportion, this clonotype is medium-sized. The chain has TRBV12-3 or TRBV12-4 and TRBJ2-4; D is uncertain. The CDR3 spans 15 residues. With 1 base removed from V and 0 bases from J, the gap between germline ends came to 7 bases. CDR3 protein: CASSLDRGAKNIQYF. CDR3 nucleotides: TGTGCCAGCAGTTTAGACCGTGGAGCCAAAAACATTCAGTACTTC.

This chain uses TRBV21-1 with TRBJ1-3. TRBV21-1 is termed a pseudogene. CDR3 length: 12 amino acids. CDR3 amino acids: CASSGKLHTIYF. The CDR3 bases are TGTGCCAGCAGTGGCAAATTACACACCATATATTTT.

A few counts support this clonotype. The genes are TRBV11-2 and TRBJ1-1; D call uncertain. Trimming took 0 bases from V and 11 from J, leaving 13 bases between them. This CDR3 is built from 13 residues. CDR1 and CDR2 from the germline V gene are SGHAT and FQNNGV. This CDR3 is CASSLDQPLWAFF. CDR3 DNA sequence: TGTGCCAGCAGCTTAGATCAGCCTCTGTGGGCTTTCTTT.

The chain carries TRBV4-2 and TRBJ2-3, with 11 nucleotides matching TRBD2. The V gene's germline CDR1 is LGHNA and CDR2 YNFKEQ. Germline trimming cut 3 bases from V and 0 bases from J; bases unmatched to any gene: 8. The CDR3 runs to 18 residues. CDR3 in DNA: TGTGCCAGCAGCCACCGAATCAGACTAGCGGGGAGCACAGATACGCAGTATTTT. Amino acid sequence: CASSHRIRLAGSTDTQYF.

This clonotype was observed at least ten times. The V call is TRBV15, the J call TRBJ1-2; D ambiguous. Trimming left V 0 bases short and J 1 base short, with 6 bases between. Germline assignment: CDR1 LNHNV and CDR2 YYDKDF (reference sequence). This CDR3 contains 14 residues. The CDR3 region has the DNA TGTGCCACCAGCAGAGATGGTGGTAACTATGGCTACACCTTC. It codes for CATSRDGGNYGYTF.

The J gene is TRBJ2-3, the V gene TRBV6-4; D could derive from TRBD1 or TRBD2 (5 bases each). Per the germline V gene, CDR1 is MRHNA and CDR2 is SNTAGT. The V end lost 6 bases, the J end lost 4 bases, and 17 bases lay between the germline ends. The CDR3 contains 15 residues. CDR3 region: CASSETGTAADTQYF. The CDR3 DNA reads TGTGCCAGCAGCGAAACCGGGACCGCCGCAGATACGCAGTATTTT.

This sequence joins TRBV29-1 and TRBJ1-1; D gene uncertain. In germline, CDR1 is SQVTM, CDR2 ANQGSEA. V lost 4 bases, J lost 8 bases, and 11 bases lay in between. The CDR3 has 11 residues. The CDR3 reads CSVGVSAEAFF. Written as DNA, the CDR3 is TGCAGCGTTGGCGTTTCAGCCGAAGCTTTCTTT.

The rearrangement joins TRBV18 to TRBJ2-1; D is unclear. Germline CDR1 KGHSH, CDR2 LQKENI. This CDR3 is 15 amino acids long. Trimming took 0 bases from V and 0 from J, leaving 6 bases between them. The CDR3 loop is CASSPPGRSYNEQFF. In DNA, the CDR3 is TGTGCCAGCTCACCACCGGGCCGCTCCTACAATGAGCAGTTCTTC.

This clonotype showed up just a few times. This chain joins TRBV12-3 or TRBV12-4 and TRBJ2-1, with 7 bases fitting TRBD2. The CDR3 has 17 residues. Trimming took 1 base from V and 4 from J; bases not matched to a gene: 10. This chain's CDR3 is CASSLGIGLAEYNEQFF. CDR3 nucleotide sequence: TGTGCCAGCAGTTTAGGTATAGGGCTAGCGGAATACAATGAGCAGTTCTTC.

The chain has TRBV7-3 and TRBJ2-5, with 8 bases that match TRBD1. This CDR3 comprises 15 residues. J lost 5 bases, V lost 2 bases, and 7 bases had no gene match. The germline CDR1 and CDR2 sequences are SGHTA and FQGTGA. The CDR3 loop reads CASSLLPGGAETQYF. CDR3 sequence (DNA): TGTGCCAGCAGCTTATTGCCAGGGGGCGCGGAGACCCAGTACTTC.

This clonotype was recorded a few times. The chain joins TRBV6-4 to TRBJ1-6; TRBD1 matches 11 bases. Germline V CDR1 and CDR2: MRHNA, SNTAGT. The CDR3 has 14 amino acids. J gave up 9 bases and V 2 bases, and 0 bases lay outside the gene matches. This CDR3 reads CASSDGTGGSPLHF. The CDR3 DNA follows: TGTGCCAGCAGTGACGGGACAGGGGGTTCACCCCTCCACTTT.

This clonotype occurred a few times. The chain recombines TRBV4-3 with TRBJ2-1, with 7 bases fitting TRBD2. This CDR3 spans 17 amino acids. CDR1 is LGHNA, CDR2 YSLEER, per germline. V trimming: 0 bases; J trimming: 6 bases; junction bases outside the gene matches: 11. CDR3 sequence: CASSQDQTSAAFNEQFF. In nucleotides, the CDR3 is TGCGCCAGCAGCCAAGATCAAACTAGCGCAGCCTTCAATGAGCAGTTCTTC.